This TCR beta chain was sequenced for a study of early T cells in non-severe SARS-CoV-2 infection. Across the study: Alpha and beta chains were unpaired, from unsorted whole-blood bulk RNA.

Trimming took 1 base from V and 5 from J; bases not matched to a gene: 6. CDR3 size: 16 residues. CDR1 is SGHVS and CDR2 is FNYEAQ in the germline V gene. Broader study findings: Database matching using VDJdb favored anti-spike CD8 responses, with private and CD4 specificities left missing.

The protocol attached unique molecular identifiers to individual cDNA molecules. TCRdb reanalysed the 5' RACE reads using MiXCR and keeps one entry per CDR3 protein. Of roughly 54,000 distinct CDR3 sequences listed, over 9.5% are singletons. This clonotype was seen at least ten times. The target antigen is unknown. Sequencing was performed on whole blood. The clonotype comes from an adult who was a healthcare worker with PCR-confirmed SARS-CoV-2 infection or an uninfected control (not recorded which). This sequence joins TRBV7-6 and TRBJ2-1, with 9 bases matching TRBD2. Here the CDR3 reads CASSLVSSGTHNEQFF. The DNA for the CDR3 is TGTGCCAGCAGCTTAGTGTCTAGCGGGACTCACAATGAGCAGTTCTTC.